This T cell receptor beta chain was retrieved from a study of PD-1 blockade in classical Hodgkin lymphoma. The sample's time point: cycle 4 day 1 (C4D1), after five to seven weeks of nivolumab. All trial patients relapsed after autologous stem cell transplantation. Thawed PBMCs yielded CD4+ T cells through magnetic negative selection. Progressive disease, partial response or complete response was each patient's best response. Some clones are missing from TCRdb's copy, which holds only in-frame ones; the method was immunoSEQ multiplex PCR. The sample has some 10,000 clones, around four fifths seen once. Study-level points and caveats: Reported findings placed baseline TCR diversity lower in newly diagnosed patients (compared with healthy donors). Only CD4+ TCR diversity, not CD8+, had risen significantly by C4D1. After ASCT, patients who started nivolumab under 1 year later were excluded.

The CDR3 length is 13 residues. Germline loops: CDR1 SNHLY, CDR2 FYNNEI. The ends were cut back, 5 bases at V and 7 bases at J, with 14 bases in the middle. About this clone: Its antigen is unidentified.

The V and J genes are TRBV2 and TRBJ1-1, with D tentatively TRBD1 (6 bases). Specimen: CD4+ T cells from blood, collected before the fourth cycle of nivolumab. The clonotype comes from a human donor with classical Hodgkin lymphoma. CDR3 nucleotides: TGTGCCAGCAGTCGGTTACTGGACAGTGAAGCTTTCTTT. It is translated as CASSRLLDSEAFF.